One sample yielded the 8 T cell receptor beta chains listed below, sequenced in a study of T cells in localized non-small cell lung cancer. The protocol was immunoSEQ multiplex PCR, while the TCRdb copy is restricted to in-frame clones and leaves out a portion. Of tens of thousands of clones listed, approximately 91% were seen once; the top ten hold 4% to 5%. The sequencing here drew on peripheral blood, taken before any cancer treatment. The source is a woman aged 40-75 years with stage I lung adenocarcinoma.

The chain has TRBV4-3 and TRBJ1-2, with a possible D match to TRBD1 (5 bases). The length of the CDR3 is 18 residues. Trimming pared 0 bases from V and 9 bases from J, leaving 26 bases between. Germline V gene lookup returns CDR1 LGHNA and CDR2 YSLEER. CDR3 in amino acids: CASSQDGGVQSVYESYTF. The CDR3 DNA reads as TGCGCCAGCAGCCAAGATGGGGGGGTACAGTCAGTGTACGAGAGCTACACCTTC.

In nucleotides, the CDR3 is TGTGCCAGCAGCTTAAACAGGGGTAGCAATGAGCAGTTCTTC. This gives the protein CASSLNRGSNEQFF. J is TRBJ2-1 and V is TRBV7-6, with TRBD1 identical over 7 bases. The CDR3 has 14 amino acids. CDR1 and CDR2 (germline): SGHVS, FNYEAQ. The V segment lost 2 bases and the J segment 6 bases; nucleotides outside the gene matches: 4.

The chain carries TRBV27 and TRBJ2-7; D is possibly TRBD1 (6 bases). CDR1 is MNHEY and CDR2 is SMNVEV in the germline V gene (reference sequence). The CDR3 length is 13 residues. The ends were cut back, 4 bases at V and 4 bases at J, with 11 bases in the middle. CDR3 DNA: TGTGCCAGCAGTTCCTACAGGGAGTACGAGCAGTACTTC. The encoded protein is CASSSYREYEQYF.

J is TRBJ2-1 and V is TRBV7-2, with D tentatively TRBD1 (7 bases). CDR1 is SGHTA and CDR2 is FQGNSA in the germline V gene. CDR3 length equals 13 residues. V was pared by 8 bases and J by 14 bases, with 22 bases between. CDR3 DNA: TGTGCCAGCGCGCCTCGTGGGGGGACAGATGAGTTCTTC. It translates to CASAPRGGTDEFF.

This chain joins TRBV11-3 and TRBJ1-4; TRBD1 matches 8 bases. V shed 5 bases, J shed 4 bases, and the junction held 6 bases outside the gene matches. Germline CDR1 reads SGHNT; CDR2 reads YENEEA. The CDR3 runs to 15 residues. The CDR3 coding sequence is TGTGCCAGCAGCATACGGACAGGGAGTAATGAAAAACTGTTTTTT. Encoded protein: CASSIRTGSNEKLFF.

CDR3 in DNA: TGCGCCAGCAGCTTGGTTTCAGAATACGAGCAGTACTTC. Translation: CASSLVSEYEQYF. The chain combines TRBV5-1 with TRBJ2-7; the D is unclear. Trimming took 0 bases from V and 4 from J, leaving 8 bases between them. CDR3 length equals 13 residues. Germline V gives CDR1 SGHRS, CDR2 YFSETQ.

In its sample, this clone was seen once. The chain joins TRBV19 to TRBJ2-7; the D gene is possibly TRBD2 (6 bases). Germline V gives CDR1 LNHDA, CDR2 SQIVND (reference sequence). V was trimmed by 3 bases and J by 2 bases, leaving 14 bases between them. CDR3 length: 15 residues. CDR3 sequence: CASSIYGGDTYEQYF. The CDR3, as DNA: TGTGCCAGTAGTATTTACGGGGGAGACACCTACGAGCAGTACTTC.

The CDR3 protein is CASSEAELYNEQFF. The CDR3 DNA is TGTGCCAGCAGTGAGGCCGAACTATACAATGAGCAGTTCTTC. The genes are TRBV6-1 and TRBJ2-1; D call uncertain. The CDR3 totals 14 residues. V was pared by 3 bases and J by 4 bases, with 10 bases between. Looked up from germline, CDR1 is MNHNS and CDR2 is SASEGT.